Ten or more counts support the clone carrying this T cell receptor beta chain. Its target is not known. This CDR3 has 12 amino acids. V gave up 10 bases and J gave up 0 bases, with 9 bases separating them. Germline values: CDR1 SNHLY, CDR2 FYNNEI. The source of the sample is a study of T cells in Graves' hyperthyroidism and ophthalmopathy. Authors of the study amplified TCR beta CDR3 regions from RNA transcripts. The study used the HTBI primer set for a first-round RT-PCR of the TCR CDR3. One entry per CDR3 protein results from TCRdb running MiXCR on the multiplex PCR reads. The data contain more than 550,000 distinct CDR3 sequences, 45% of them singletons. General observations from the study: Appearing also in blood were most of the thyroid clonotypes expanded above 0.001. Ophthalmopathy was distinguished from stable hyperthyroidism by 13 V-J signatures.

Criteria for exclusion of patients were uncontrolled infection, other autoimmune disease, pregnancy or lactation. In making diagnoses, clinical symptoms, serum thyroxine and TRAb, thyroid ultrasound and orbital computed tomography were all used. The clonotype comes from an adult man with Graves' disease, either hyperthyroidism or ophthalmopathy (not recorded which). The J gene is TRBJ1-2, the V gene TRBV2; D might be TRBD1 (5 bases). Sequencing input: peripheral blood or thyroid tissue (not recorded which). In DNA, the CDR3 is TGTGCCACTGGGGGAGCTAACTATGGCTACACCTTC. Residues: CATGGANYGYTF.